The 13 T cell receptor beta chains listed next were all sequenced from one sample in a study of blood T cell repertoires in COVID-19. Sequencing used immunoSEQ multiplex PCR; TCRdb keeps in-frame clones, though not all of them. The data show approximately 79,000 clones, 80% to 90% seen once. The sequenced material came from peripheral blood. The receptors originated from a man in his sixties with acute or convalescent COVID-19.

The chain links TRBV6-1 to TRBJ2-7; the D is unclear. Germline CDR1 and CDR2: MNHNS and SASEGT. V lost 1 base to trimming and J lost 1 base, with 8 bases between them. The CDR3 runs 14 residues. The CDR3 here is CASSEEPRSYEQYF. The CDR3 DNA reads TGTGCCAGCAGTGAAGAACCGCGTTCCTACGAGCAGTACTTC.

The chain recombines TRBV7-8 with TRBJ2-5; 10 bases are shared with TRBD2. The CDR3 runs to 16 residues. V lost 0 bases and J lost 4; bases outside the gene matches: 5. From germline, CDR1 is SGHVS and CDR2 FQNEAQ. The CDR3 loop reads CASSLASGGQGETQYF. CDR3 nucleotide sequence: TGTGCCAGCAGCTTAGCTAGCGGGGGGCAAGGAGAGACCCAGTACTTC.

This chain joins TRBV7-3 and TRBJ2-5, with TRBD1 matching 8 bases. The germline V gene has CDR1 SGHTA and CDR2 FQGTGA. V was pared by 6 bases and J by 3 bases, with 6 bases of the junction left unmatched. The CDR3 is 14 amino acids. CDR3 in DNA: TGTGCCAGCAGTCAGGGGGCAGGGAAAGAGACCCAGTACTTC. Translating it yields CASSQGAGKETQYF.

The CDR3 loop is CASSPDLRDSNTEAFF. CDR3 nucleotide sequence: TGTGCCAGCAGCCCAGACCTCCGGGACAGCAACACTGAAGCTTTCTTT. V usage is TRBV9 and J usage is TRBJ1-1; 7 bases align to TRBD1. This CDR3 has 16 amino acids. V gave up 4 bases and J gave up 2 bases; unmatched junction bases: 11. Per germline, CDR1 SGDLS and CDR2 YYNGEE.

The rearrangement joins TRBV3-1 (or the pseudogene TRBV3-2) to TRBJ2-1, with TRBD1 matching 7 bases. Germline V gene sequence: CDR1 LGHDT, CDR2 YNNKEL (reference sequence). This CDR3 spans 16 amino acids. With V trimmed by 2 bases and J by 6 bases, 10 bases remained unmatched. This chain's CDR3 is CASSQHTGAWGNEQFF. DNA for the CDR3: TGTGCCAGCAGCCAACACACAGGGGCCTGGGGCAATGAGCAGTTCTTC.

This clone was counted once. The chain has TRBV19 and TRBJ2-5; TRBD2 agrees at 8 bases. The CDR3 extends over 15 amino acids. V trimming: 7 bases; J trimming: 5 bases; junction bases outside the gene matches: 12. Per the germline V gene, CDR1 is LNHDA and CDR2 is SQIVND (reference sequence). The chain's CDR3 is CASTSSGALAETQYF. CDR3 DNA sequence: TGTGCCAGTACTAGTAGCGGGGCACTCGCGGAGACCCAGTACTTC.

This clone showed up just once. The rearrangement links TRBV7-7 to TRBJ2-2, with 11 bases lining up with TRBD1. Trimming cost V 5 bases and J 4 bases; bases outside gene matches: 6. Germline V CDR1 and CDR2: SSHAT, FNYEAQ (reference sequence). This CDR3 has 16 residues. The CDR3 protein is CASSTGTGGSTGELFF. The CDR3 DNA reads as TGTGCCAGCAGCACAGGGACAGGGGGATCCACCGGGGAGCTGTTTTTT.

The chain is built from TRBV6-5 and TRBJ1-1; D possibly corresponds to TRBD1 (5 bases). Germline loops: CDR1 MNHEY, CDR2 SVGAGI. This CDR3 has 13 residues. V lost 7 bases, J lost 5 bases, and 14 bases lay in between. The CDR3 reads CASKRRGKTEAFF. The CDR3, as DNA: TGTGCCAGCAAAAGGCGGGGGAAAACTGAAGCTTTCTTT.

The rearrangement uses TRBV24-1 and TRBJ1-2, with D perhaps matching TRBD1 (6 bases). V was pared by 3 bases and J by 2 bases, with 15 bases between. The CDR3 contains 16 residues. Germline V CDR1 and CDR2: KGHDR, SFDVKD. CDR3 DNA: TGTGCCACCAGTGATCCCCGGGACACACCGAACTATGGCTACACCTTC. Its protein product is CATSDPRDTPNYGYTF.

The chain couples TRBV3-1 (or the pseudogene TRBV3-2) to TRBJ2-1; D is possibly TRBD1 (6 bases). V gave up 3 bases and J gave up 7 bases, with 13 bases separating them. CDR1 and CDR2 (germline): LGHDT, YNNKEL (reference sequence). The CDR3 runs 14 residues. The CDR3 DNA is TGTGCCAGCAGCCAGGCAGCAGGGGCGAATGAGCAGTTCTTC. Its protein product is CASSQAAGANEQFF.

The V call is TRBV6-5, the J call TRBJ1-2; weak D call: TRBD1 (6 bases). V lost 0 bases and J lost 6, with 8 bases in between. The CDR3 length is 13 residues. Germline CDR1 and CDR2: MNHEY and SVGAGI. The CDR3 DNA reads as TGTGCCAGCAGTTACTCCAGGGGAGATGGCTACACCTTC. It specifies CASSYSRGDGYTF.

The rearrangement uses TRBV6-5 and TRBJ2-5; perhaps TRBD1 as D (5 bases). Deletions cut 2 bases from V and 4 bases from J, with 5 bases between. The CDR3 runs to 12 residues. Germline-derived CDR1 and CDR2 are MNHEY and SVGAGI. The CDR3 reads CASSYDRETQYF. Here the CDR3 DNA reads TGTGCCAGCAGTTACGACAGAGAGACCCAGTACTTC.

V is TRBV28 and J is TRBJ1-4, with 7 bases aligning to TRBD1. V shed 6 bases, J shed 1 base, and the junction held 2 bases outside the gene matches. Germline V gene sequence: CDR1 MDHEN, CDR2 SYDVKM. CDR3 size: 14 residues. CDR3 sequence (DNA): TGTGCCAGCAGCTCAGGGGGAACTAATGAAAAACTGTTTTTT. Translated: CASSSGGTNEKLFF.